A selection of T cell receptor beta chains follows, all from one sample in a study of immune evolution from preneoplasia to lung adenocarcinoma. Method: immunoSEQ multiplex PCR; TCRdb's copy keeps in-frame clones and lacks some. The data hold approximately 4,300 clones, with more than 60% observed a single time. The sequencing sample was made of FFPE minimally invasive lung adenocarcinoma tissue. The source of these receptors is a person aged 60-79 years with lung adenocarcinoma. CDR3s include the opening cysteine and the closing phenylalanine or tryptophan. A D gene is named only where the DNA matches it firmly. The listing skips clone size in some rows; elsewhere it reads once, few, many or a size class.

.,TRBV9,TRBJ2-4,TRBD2,CASSVDGLAPSIQYF,TGTGCCAGCAGCGTGGACGGACTAGCTCCGAGCATTCAGTACTTC
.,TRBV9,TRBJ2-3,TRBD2,CASSVGRTSGTDTQYF,TGTGCCAGCAGCGTAGGAAGGACTAGCGGCACAGATACGCAGTATTTT
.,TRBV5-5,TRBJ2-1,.,CASTPSGWGPGNEQFF,TGTGCCAGCACCCCCTCCGGCTGGGGGCCGGGTAATGAGCAGTTCTTC
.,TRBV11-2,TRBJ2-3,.,CASSSQGLPTDTQYF,TGTGCCAGCAGCTCTCAGGGGTTACCCACAGATACGCAGTATTTT
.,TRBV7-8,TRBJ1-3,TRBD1,CASSSSGTGIVSGNTIYF,TGTGCCAGCAGTTCCTCCGGGACAGGGATCGTCTCTGGAAACACCATATATTTT
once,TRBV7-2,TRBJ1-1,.,CASSPPGGRAEAFF,TGTGCCAGCAGCCCCCCGGGGGGGAGGGCTGAAGCTTTCTTT
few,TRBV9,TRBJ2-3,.,CASSAPSSGDAKQYF,TGTGCCAGCAGCGCCCCCTCATCTGGAGATGCCAAACAGTATTTT
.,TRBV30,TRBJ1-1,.,CAWHMNTEAFF,TGTGCCTGGCACATGAACACTGAAGCTTTCTTT
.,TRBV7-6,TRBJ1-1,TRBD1,CASSSGQGTEAFF,TGTGCCAGCAGCTCGGGACAGGGCACTGAAGCTTTCTTT
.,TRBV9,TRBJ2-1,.,CASSAFLYNEQFF,TGTGCCAGCAGCGCCTTCCTTTACAATGAGCAGTTCTTC
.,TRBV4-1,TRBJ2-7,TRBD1,CASSQDNWDSSSYEQYF,TGCGCCAGCAGCCAAGACAACTGGGACAGTAGCTCCTACGAGCAGTACTTC
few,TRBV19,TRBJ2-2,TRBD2,CASSIERTSGRGNTGELFF,TGTGCCAGTAGTATAGAAAGGACTAGCGGGAGGGGGAACACCGGGGAGCTGTTTTTT
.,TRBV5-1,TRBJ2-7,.,CASSLDGTSYYEQYF,TGCGCCAGCAGCTTGGACGGTACTAGCTACTACGAGCAGTACTTC